The 15 T cell receptor beta chains in this list originate from one sample, sequenced in a study of cytomegalovirus exposure and HLA in healthy donors. Primers for the PCR totalled 60 Vbeta and 13 Jbeta. Repertoires were generated with immunoSEQ multiplex PCR, while TCRdb's copy carries only in-frame clones and drops some. The data hold roughly 150,000 clones, with 60% to 80% observed a single time. Material for sequencing was PBMCs. These receptors originate from a woman aged 30 to 39 in good health and CMV-seronegative.

For the CDR3, the DNA is TGCGCCAGCAGCTTAGACAGGGTCTCTGGAAACACCATATATTTT. This encodes CASSLDRVSGNTIYF. The rearrangement joins TRBV5-1 to TRBJ1-3, with 7 positions matching TRBD1. The trim removed 2 bases at V and 0 bases at J, leaving 2 bases unmatched. The V gene's germline CDR1 is SGHRS and CDR2 YFSETQ. The CDR3 totals 15 residues.

The rearrangement links TRBV27 to TRBJ2-5; 11 nucleotides line up with TRBD1. The CDR3 extends over 15 amino acids. In germline, CDR1 is MNHEY, CDR2 SMNVEV (reference sequence). After removal of 5 bases from V and 5 bases from J, the junction contained 7 bases not matched to a gene. CDR3 amino acids: CASSPRTGGYETQYF. CDR3 in DNA: TGTGCCAGCAGTCCCAGGACAGGGGGCTATGAGACCCAGTACTTC.

The chain has TRBV4-1 and TRBJ2-5; a weak D match, TRBD2 (7 bases). This CDR3 comprises 15 residues. The germline V gene has CDR1 MGHRA and CDR2 YSYEKL. The germline V and J ends were trimmed by 4 bases and 5 bases, with 17 bases remaining between them. The CDR3 protein is CASSPQQGGGETQYF. The DNA of the CDR3 is TGCGCCAGCAGCCCGCAACAGGGCGGGGGTGAGACCCAGTACTTC.

The J gene is TRBJ1-6, the V gene TRBV27; perhaps TRBD1 as D (6 bases). This CDR3 spans 14 amino acids. CDR1 is MNHEY, CDR2 SMNVEV, per germline (reference sequence). V lost 3 bases, J lost 9 bases, and 12 bases lay in between. The CDR3, as DNA: TGTGCCAGCAGTTTCGGGGGGCGGGGTTCACCCCTCCACTTT. Amino acids: CASSFGGRGSPLHF.

This rearrangement joins TRBV11-2 to TRBJ2-3; 14 bases match TRBD2. V gave up 1 base and J gave up 1 base; unmatched junction bases: 1. The CDR3 covers 17 residues. Germline assignment: CDR1 SGHAT and CDR2 FQNNGV. CDR3 DNA: TGTGCCAGCAGCTTAGGACTAGCGGGGGGGCGCACAGATACGCAGTATTTT. It encodes CASSLGLAGGRTDTQYF.

This chain links TRBV2 with TRBJ2-1, with D possibly matching TRBD2 (6 bases). Between the trimmed V and J ends, which lost 7 bases and 5 bases, there was a span of 15 bases. CDR1 and CDR2 from the germline V gene are SNHLY and FYNNEI. The CDR3 sequence is 14 residues long. The CDR3 here is CASTGTAADNEQFF. The CDR3 nucleotides are TGTGCCAGCACCGGGACTGCCGCCGACAATGAGCAGTTCTTC.

The chain combines TRBV7-6 with TRBJ1-3; 8 positions match TRBD1. The CDR3 totals 17 residues. CDR1 is SGHVS and CDR2 is FNYEAQ in the germline V gene. The junction had 9 bases not matched to a gene; V was cut back by 5 bases and J by 0 bases. The CDR3: CASSHGTGVLSGNTIYF. CDR3 nucleotides: TGTGCCAGCAGCCATGGGACAGGTGTTCTCTCTGGAAACACCATATATTTT.

The gene calls are TRBV18 and TRBJ2-7, with 9 bases lining up with TRBD2. With V trimmed by 0 bases and J by 6 bases, 6 bases remained unmatched. Germline V gives CDR1 KGHSH, CDR2 LQKENI. This CDR3 is built from 15 residues. CDR3 nucleotide sequence: TGTGCCAGCTCACCACCCATCGCGGGGGGGGGCGAGCAGTACTTC. Its translation is CASSPPIAGGGEQYF.

V and J are TRBV7-8 and TRBJ1-2, with 8 positions matching TRBD1. The germline CDR1 and CDR2 sequences are SGHVS and FQNEAQ. The length of the CDR3 is 15 residues. Trimming removed 4 bases from V and 8 bases from J; junction bases left unmatched: 12. Written as DNA, the CDR3 is TGTGCCAGCAGCTCCTCTCAGGGGGCGAGAAGCGGCTACACCTTC. Its protein is CASSSSQGARSGYTF. The full variable domain, completed using reference TRBV7-8 and TRBJ1-2, is GAGVSQSPRYKVAKRGQDVALRCDPISGHVSLFWYQQALGQGPEFLTYFQNEAQLDKSGLPSDRFFAERPEGSVSTLKIQRTQQEDSAVYLCASSSSQGARSGYTFGSGTRLTVV.

The sample holds a few counts of this clone. The chain uses TRBV5-4 and TRBJ1-2, with D unclear. Trimming took 4 bases from V and 7 from J, leaving 17 bases between them. CDR1 SGHNT and CDR2 YYREEE come from the germline V gene (reference sequence). This CDR3 spans 14 amino acids. The CDR3 region has the DNA TGTGCCAGCAGCGCCCAGAGGGAGTTGGGTGGCTACACCTTC. This translates into CASSAQRELGGYTF.

This chain uses TRBV7-9 with TRBJ2-2; D may be TRBD2 (5 bases). Per germline, CDR1 SEHNR and CDR2 FQNEAQ (reference sequence). Trimming pared 6 bases from V and 3 bases from J, leaving 11 bases between. CDR3 length: 14 amino acids. The CDR3 spells CASRSWRYTGELFF. The CDR3 nucleotides are TGTGCCAGCAGATCGTGGAGGTACACCGGGGAGCTGTTTTTT.

The gene calls are TRBV2 and TRBJ1-1; no definite D call. The CDR3 is made up of 11 amino acids. Trimming stripped 6 bases from V and 5 bases from J, with 7 bases between. Germline-derived CDR1 and CDR2 are SNHLY and FYNNEI. The CDR3 nucleotides read TGTGCCAGCAGACGAGTAACTGAAGCTTTCTTT. Its translation is CASRRVTEAFF.

This clone has more than one count but fewer than ten. V usage is TRBV14 and J usage is TRBJ2-5; TRBD1 matches at 7 bases. The CDR3 covers 15 residues. Per the germline V gene, CDR1 is SGHDN and CDR2 is FVKESK. Trimming cost V 3 bases and J 5 bases; bases outside gene matches: 9. DNA of the CDR3: TGTGCCAGCAGCCACCTCCGACAGGGTTGGGAGACCCAGTACTTC. This gives the protein CASSHLRQGWETQYF.

The chain links TRBV5-5 to TRBJ2-1; 11 positions match TRBD2. The junction had 4 bases not matched to a gene; V was cut back by 4 bases and J by 7 bases. From germline, CDR1 is SGHKS and CDR2 YYEKEE (reference sequence). This CDR3 comprises 14 residues. CDR3 residues: CASSISGGANEQFF. DNA for the CDR3: TGTGCCAGCAGCATTAGCGGGGGGGCGAATGAGCAGTTCTTC.

This chain connects TRBV10-2 to TRBJ2-1; TRBD1 matches at 7 bases. The CDR3 is made up of 15 amino acids. Germline CDR1 WSHSY, CDR2 SAAADI. Trimming cost V 6 bases and J 0 bases; bases outside gene matches: 5. The CDR3 nucleotides read TGCGCCAGCAGCGGGACAGAGAGCTCCTACAATGAGCAGTTCTTC. This gives the protein CASSGTESSYNEQFF.